These T cell receptor beta chains were read from a single sample in a study of blood T cell repertoires in COVID-19. The assay was immunoSEQ multiplex PCR, and TCRdb's table has in-frame clones only and misses some. The sample consists of 95,000 to 150,000 clones, roughly 80% of them appearing once. Sequenced material: peripheral blood. Every receptor here comes from a human donor in a cohort sampled during active COVID-19. The CDR3 runs from the conserved cysteine through the conserved F or W. D genes are given only for firm matches. The size entry is marked missing in some rows and otherwise reads once, few, many or a size class.

J gene	D gene	clone size	V gene	CDR3 DNA	CDR3 protein
TRBJ1-4	-	-	TRBV12-3/TRBV12-4	TGTGCCAGCAGCCCTGGACCGGGGGAAAAACTGTTTTTT	CASSPGPGEKLFF
TRBJ2-1	TRBD2	few	TRBV5-1	TGCGCCAGCAGCTTGAATGCTGCGGGGGGGCGCTACAATGAGCAGTTCTTC	CASSLNAAGGRYNEQFF
TRBJ2-5	-	-	TRBV5-1	TGCGCCAGCAGCTTGAACTTACAAGAGACCCAGTACTTC	CASSLNLQETQYF
TRBJ2-7	-	-	TRBV3-1/TRBV3-2	TGTGCCAGCAGCAAGGGGTACGAGCAGTACTTC	CASSKGYEQYF
TRBJ1-3	TRBD1	once	TRBV5-1	TGCGCCAGCACGAGGACAGGGGAGGATGGAAACACCATATATTTT	CASTRTGEDGNTIYF
TRBJ1-2	-	few	TRBV7-9	TGTGCCAGCAGCCCAGGCGCGCAGGGCCTCGCCGGGGGCTACACCTTC	CASSPGAQGLAGGYTF
TRBJ1-4	-	-	TRBV30	TGTGCCTCGATAGGGGGGGCGAGTGAAAAACTGTTTTTT	CASIGGASEKLFF
TRBJ1-3	-	-	TRBV19	TGTGCCAGTAGGAGACAGAGCTCTGGAAACACCATATATTTT	CASRRQSSGNTIYF
TRBJ2-4	-	few	TRBV5-1	TGCGCCAGCAGGGTATACGGGGAGGACATTCAGTACTTC	CASRVYGEDIQYF
TRBJ2-2	-	-	TRBV6-5	TGTGCCAGCAGTTACTTGGGGTTGACAGACACCGGGGAGCTGTTTTTT	CASSYLGLTDTGELFF
TRBJ2-3	-	-	TRBV24-1	TGTGCCACCAGTGTCGACGGGACAGATACGCAGTATTTT	CATSVDGTDTQYF
TRBJ1-6	-	-	TRBV10-3	TGTGCCATCAGGCCCACTTATAATTCACCCCTCCACTTT	CAIRPTYNSPLHF
TRBJ1-1	TRBD1	-	TRBV2	TGTGCCAGCACGAGGGACAGAGTCCTTATGAACACTGAAGCTTTCTTT	CASTRDRVLMNTEAFF
TRBJ2-6	TRBD1	-	TRBV18	TGTGCCAGCTCACAGGGACAGGTGGGGGCCAACGTCCTGACTTTC	CASSQGQVGANVLTF
TRBJ2-3	-	-	TRBV5-6	TGTGCCAGCAGCTTGCAGGGCGGCACAGATACGCAGTATTTT	CASSLQGGTDTQYF
TRBJ2-5	-	-	TRBV10-3	TGTGCCATCAGTGAGAGACTGGAGGAGTCCCAGTACTTC	CAISERLEESQYF
TRBJ2-7	-	-	TRBV6-2/TRBV6-3	TGTGCCAGCAGTCGTCCCCTCCAGGGGAGCTCCTACGAGCAGTACTTC	CASSRPLQGSSYEQYF
TRBJ2-7	TRBD2	-	TRBV6-1	TGTGCCAGCAGTGAAGTTGGCGGGGGGCCTTACGAGCAGTACTTC	CASSEVGGGPYEQYF
TRBJ2-1	TRBD2	-	TRBV6-5	TGTGCCAGCAGTTACGGGACTAGCAACAATGAGCAGTTCTTC	CASSYGTSNNEQFF
TRBJ2-3	-	-	TRBV11-2	TGTGCCAGCAGTTCCCGGGATACGCAGTATTTT	CASSSRDTQYF
TRBJ1-2	-	-	TRBV6-6	TGTGCCAGCACCGAGACATTGAAGGCTAACTATGGCTACACCTTC	CASTETLKANYGYTF
TRBJ2-7	TRBD1	medium-sized	TRBV10-3	TGTGCCATCAGTGGCGACAGGGGGACCTCCTCCTACGAGCAGTACTTC	CAISGDRGTSSYEQYF
TRBJ2-7	-	once	TRBV14	TGTGCCAGCAGCCCAGCAGGGGCGCGCACCTACGAGCAGTACTTC	CASSPAGARTYEQYF
TRBJ2-2	TRBD2	few	TRBV5-1	TGCGCCAGCAGCACCGCCGGGGCGGGGGGGAACACCGGGGAGCTGTTTTTT	CASSTAGAGGNTGELFF
TRBJ2-1	-	-	TRBV27	TGTGCCAGCAGTCGGTCTCCGGGTGAGCAGTTCTTC	CASSRSPGEQFF
TRBJ2-3	TRBD2	-	TRBV7-2	TGTGTCAGCAGCCGCCCCGGGGGGGGTACGCAGTATTTT	CVSSRPGGGTQYF
TRBJ1-5	-	-	TRBV5-6	TGTGCCAGCAGCTCCCCCGGGCAGCCCCAGCATTTT	CASSSPGQPQHF
TRBJ2-7	-	-	TRBV9	TGTGCCAGCAGCGTAGAAACAGCTTCCTTCTACGAGCAGTACTTC	CASSVETASFYEQYF
TRBJ2-1	-	-	TRBV5-4	TGTGCCAGCAGCCAACCACGTGGACAGCTCGATGAGCAGTTCTTC	CASSQPRGQLDEQFF
TRBJ1-1	-	-	TRBV5-1	TGCGCCAGCAGCTCTGAGGGCGCCAGGACTGAAGCTTTCTTT	CASSSEGARTEAFF
TRBJ2-6	TRBD1	-	TRBV6-1	TGTGCCAGCAGTGAGATGGACAGGGTATGGGCTGGGGCCAACGTCCTGACTTTC	CASSEMDRVWAGANVLTF
TRBJ1-1	-	-	TRBV10-3	TGTGCCATCAGCAACAGGGCGGGTGACACTGAAGCTTTCTTT	CAISNRAGDTEAFF
TRBJ2-7	TRBD1	-	TRBV7-8	TGTGCCAGCAGCTTTCGCCGGGACAGAGCCTACGAGCAGTACTTC	CASSFRRDRAYEQYF
TRBJ1-2	-	once	TRBV18	TGTGCCAGCTCACCCACAGGGCGCGACTATGGCTACACCTTC	CASSPTGRDYGYTF
TRBJ2-5	-	-	TRBV5-1	TGCGCCAGCAGCCTGCAGGGTACTGGAGAAGAGACCCAGTACTTC	CASSLQGTGEETQYF
TRBJ2-1	TRBD2	-	TRBV3-1/TRBV3-2	TGTGCCAGCAGCCTTATTAGCGGGGGATCCTACAATGAGCAGTTCTTC	CASSLISGGSYNEQFF
TRBJ1-1	-	-	TRBV6-2/TRBV6-3	TGTGCCAGCAGTTACCAGGGAAGGACTGAAGCTTTCTTT	CASSYQGRTEAFF
TRBJ1-1	-	-	TRBV7-6	TGTGCCAGCAGCTTAGCTGGGGCCTATATGAACACTGAAGCTTTCTTT	CASSLAGAYMNTEAFF
TRBJ1-1	-	-	TRBV5-4	TGTGCCAGCAGCTTCAGGGGAAACACTGAAGCTTTCTTT	CASSFRGNTEAFF
TRBJ2-1	-	-	TRBV12-3/TRBV12-4	TGTGCCAGTTGGGGCCTCGACTACAATGAGCAGTTCTTC	CASWGLDYNEQFF
TRBJ2-5	-	-	TRBV11-2	TGTGCCAGCAGCCCCCCCGCAGGGCCCCTCCAGTACTTC	CASSPPAGPLQYF
TRBJ2-7	-	-	TRBV7-9	TGTGCCAGCAGCTTAGGGGGCGGCGGCTACGAGCAGTACTTC	CASSLGGGGYEQYF
TRBJ2-3	-	-	TRBV12-5	TGTGCTAGTGGTTTGCCGAGCACAGATACGCAGTATTTT	CASGLPSTDTQYF
TRBJ1-2	TRBD1	-	TRBV7-8	TGTGCCAGCAGCTTATCAGAAGGACAGGGAGTACGCTATGGCTACACCTTC	CASSLSEGQGVRYGYTF
TRBJ2-3	TRBD1	-	TRBV5-1	TGCGCCAGCAGCCTAGACAGGGGGTCGGGCACAGATACGCAGTATTTT	CASSLDRGSGTDTQYF
TRBJ1-2	-	-	TRBV20-1	TGCAGTGCTAGTAACCCCAGTGATTATGGCTACACCTTC	CSASNPSDYGYTF
TRBJ1-4	TRBD1	-	TRBV10-3	TGTGCCATCAAGGGACAGGGTATAGGTAATGAAAAACTGTTTTTT	CAIKGQGIGNEKLFF
TRBJ1-2	-	-	TRBV6-5	TGTGCCAGCAGTCCTCCGGGGAATAACTATGGCTACACCTTC	CASSPPGNNYGYTF
TRBJ2-1	-	-	TRBV24-1	TGTGCCACCAGTGATCACCCCCGGACCGGGGAGAGATTCAATGAGCAGTTCTTC	CATSDHPRTGERFNEQFF
TRBJ1-6	-	-	TRBV5-4	TGTGCCAGCAGCTTGGCCTCGGGGTCCTATAATTCACCCCTCCACTTT	CASSLASGSYNSPLHF
TRBJ2-1	-	-	TRBV18	TGTGCCAGCTCACCCGACAGTGGCAATGAGCAGTTCTTC	CASSPDSGNEQFF
TRBJ1-2	TRBD1	-	TRBV6-6	TGTGCCAGCAGTTACTCGGGACAGGGTTTGACGGTGGGCTACACCTTC	CASSYSGQGLTVGYTF
TRBJ1-2	-	-	TRBV3-1/TRBV3-2	TGTGCCAGCAGCCAAGAACAGGGAAGCTATGGCTACACCTTC	CASSQEQGSYGYTF
TRBJ2-2	-	-	TRBV3-1/TRBV3-2	TGTGCCAGCAGCCAAGACGGGCTCGCGGGGACCGGGGAGCTGTTTTTT	CASSQDGLAGTGELFF